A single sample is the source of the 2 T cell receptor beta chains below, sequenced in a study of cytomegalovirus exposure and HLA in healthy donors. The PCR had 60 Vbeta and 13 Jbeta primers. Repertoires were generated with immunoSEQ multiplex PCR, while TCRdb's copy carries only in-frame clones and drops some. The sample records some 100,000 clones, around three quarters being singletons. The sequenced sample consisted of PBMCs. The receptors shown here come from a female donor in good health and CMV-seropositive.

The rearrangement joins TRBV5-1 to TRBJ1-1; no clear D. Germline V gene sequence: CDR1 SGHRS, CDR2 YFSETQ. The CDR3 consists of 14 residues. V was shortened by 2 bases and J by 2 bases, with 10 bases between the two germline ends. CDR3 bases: TGCGCCAGCAGCTTACTTTTTTTAAACACTGAAGCTTTCTTT. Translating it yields CASSLLFLNTEAFF. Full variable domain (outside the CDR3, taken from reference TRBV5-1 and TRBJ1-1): KAGVTQTPRYLIKTRGQQVTLSCSPISGHRSVSWYQQTPGQGLQFLFEYFSETQRNKGNFPGRFSGRQFSNSRSEMNVSTLELGDSALYLCASSLLFLNTEAFFGQGTRLTVV.

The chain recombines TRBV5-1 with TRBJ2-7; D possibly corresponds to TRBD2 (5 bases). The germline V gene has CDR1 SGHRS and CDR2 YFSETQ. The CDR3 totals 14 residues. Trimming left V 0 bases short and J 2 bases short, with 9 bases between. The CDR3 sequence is CASSLGSGTYEQYF. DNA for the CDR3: TGCGCCAGCAGCTTGGGGAGCGGTACCTACGAGCAGTACTTC.